This TCR beta chain came from a study of cytomegalovirus exposure and HLA in healthy donors. Study-wide context: An analysis done earlier identified 117 million unique TCR beta sequences from about 179 million T cells.

The PCR had 60 Vbeta and 13 Jbeta primers. Profiled with immunoSEQ multiplex PCR; TCRdb holds only in-frame clones, not every one. The data show fewer than 200,000 clones, with approximately 78% seen just once and less than 2.5% held by the top ten. Whole-study results and caveats: It is likely that the observed cluster of highly shared sequence variants was a sequencing artifact.

Germline V gives CDR1 MGHRA, CDR2 YSYEKL. V lost 0 bases to trimming and J lost 7 bases, with 13 bases between them. The CDR3 runs 15 residues. This clone was recorded a few times. Its antigen is not identified. This TCR was recovered from a human donor in good health. The sample consisted of PBMCs. This rearrangement joins TRBV4-1 to TRBJ1-5; D is unclear. For the CDR3, the DNA is TGCGCCAGCAGCCAAGATATGGCGGGGAGGCAGCCCCAGCATTTT. This codes for CASSQDMAGRQPQHF.